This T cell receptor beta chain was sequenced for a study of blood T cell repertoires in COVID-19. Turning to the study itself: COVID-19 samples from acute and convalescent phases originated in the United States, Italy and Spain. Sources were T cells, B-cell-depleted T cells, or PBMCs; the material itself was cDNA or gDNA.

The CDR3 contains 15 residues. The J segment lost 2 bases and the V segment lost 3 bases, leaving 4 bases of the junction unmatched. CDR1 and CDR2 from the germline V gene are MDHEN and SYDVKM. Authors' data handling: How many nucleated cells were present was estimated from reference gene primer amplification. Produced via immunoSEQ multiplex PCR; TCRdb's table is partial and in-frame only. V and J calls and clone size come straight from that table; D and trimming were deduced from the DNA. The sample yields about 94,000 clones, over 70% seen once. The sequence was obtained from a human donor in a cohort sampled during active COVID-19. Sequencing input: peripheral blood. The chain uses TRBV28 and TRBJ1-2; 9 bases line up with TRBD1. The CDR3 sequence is CASSLGQGINYGYTF. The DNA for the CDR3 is TGTGCCAGCAGTTTGGGACAGGGAATAAACTATGGCTACACCTTC.